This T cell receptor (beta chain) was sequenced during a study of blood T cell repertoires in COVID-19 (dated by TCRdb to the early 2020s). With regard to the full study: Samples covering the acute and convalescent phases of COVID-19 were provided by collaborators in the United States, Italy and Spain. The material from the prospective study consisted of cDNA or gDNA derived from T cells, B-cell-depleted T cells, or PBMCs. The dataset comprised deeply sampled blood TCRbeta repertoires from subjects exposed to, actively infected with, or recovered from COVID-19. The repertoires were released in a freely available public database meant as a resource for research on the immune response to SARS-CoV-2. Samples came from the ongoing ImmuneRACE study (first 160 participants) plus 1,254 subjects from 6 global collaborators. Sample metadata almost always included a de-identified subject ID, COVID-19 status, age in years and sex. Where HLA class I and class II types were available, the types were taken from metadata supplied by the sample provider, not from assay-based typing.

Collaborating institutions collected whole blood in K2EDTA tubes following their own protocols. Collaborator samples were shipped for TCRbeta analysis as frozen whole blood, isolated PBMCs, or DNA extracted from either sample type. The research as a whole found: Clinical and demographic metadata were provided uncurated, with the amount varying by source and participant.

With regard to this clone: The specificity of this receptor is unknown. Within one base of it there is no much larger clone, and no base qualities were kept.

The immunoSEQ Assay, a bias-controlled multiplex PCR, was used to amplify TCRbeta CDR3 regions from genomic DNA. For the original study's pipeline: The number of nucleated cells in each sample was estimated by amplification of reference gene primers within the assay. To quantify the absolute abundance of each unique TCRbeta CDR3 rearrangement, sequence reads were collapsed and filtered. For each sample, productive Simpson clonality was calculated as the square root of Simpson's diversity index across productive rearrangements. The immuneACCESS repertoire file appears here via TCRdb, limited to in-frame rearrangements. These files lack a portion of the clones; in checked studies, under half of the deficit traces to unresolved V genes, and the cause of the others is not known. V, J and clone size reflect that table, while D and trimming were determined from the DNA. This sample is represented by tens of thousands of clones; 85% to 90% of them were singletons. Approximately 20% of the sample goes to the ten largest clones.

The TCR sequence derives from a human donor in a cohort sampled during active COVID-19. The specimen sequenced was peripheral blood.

For the CDR3, the sequence is CASSDYGQKGYTF. The bases read TGTGCCAGCAGTGACTACGGACAGAAAGGCTACACCTTC. The sequence joins TRBV2 to TRBJ1-2; the D gene is possibly TRBD1, with 6 bases matching. CDR1 and CDR2 were assigned from the germline V gene as SNHLY and FYNNEI. From the cysteine through the phenylalanine, the CDR3 covers 13 amino acids. The DNA shown is the 39-base CDR3, in frame from base 1. V loses 3 bases, J loses 8 bases, and the germline ends lie 13 bases apart. With the portions outside the CDR3 filled from the reference TRBV2 and TRBJ1-2 genes, the complete variable region becomes EPEVTQTPSHQVTQMGQEVILRCVPISNHLYFYWYRQILGQKVEFLVSFYNNEISEKSEIFDDQFSVERPDGSNFTLKIRSTKLEDSAMYFCASSDYGQKGYTFGSGTRLTVV.